This T cell receptor beta chain came from a study of CD8 T cells in Susac syndrome. Findings and caveats of the study: CD4+ repertoires of Susac syndrome patients lacked detectable clonal expansion.

For this clonotype: The antigen is unknown.

A quantity of roughly 0.5 to 1 ug RNA underwent reverse transcription using random hexamers. Each CDR3 protein is one row after TCRdb ran MiXCR on the immunoSEQ multiplex PCR reads. The sample yields around 170,000 distinct CDR3 sequences, approximately 96% seen once. CDR3 length: 13 amino acids. V shed 5 bases and J shed 3 bases, with 11 bases lying between them. Germline V gene lookup returns CDR1 SEHNR and CDR2 FQNEAQ (reference sequence). Peripheral blood CD8+ and CD4+ T cells were profiled by TCR beta sequencing. TEMRA cells underwent FACS enrichment and CD8+ and CD4+ T cells underwent negative isolation.

The sequencing input was CD4+ T cells from PBMCs. The J gene is TRBJ2-7, the V gene TRBV7-9; D gene uncertain. The origin of this receptor is a human donor with Susac syndrome. The CDR3 DNA sequence: TGTGCCAGCAGCCTTGGGGTTTTCTACGAGCAGTACTTC. This codes for CASSLGVFYEQYF.